Listed below are T cell receptor beta chains from one sample, sequenced in a study of tumor-infiltrating lymphocytes in localized non-small cell lung cancer. Here immunoSEQ multiplex PCR was the method, and the copy in TCRdb shows in-frame clones only, minus some. This table holds around 15,000 clones, roughly 40% found once. Sequencing was carried out using lung tumor tissue. All receptors come from a human donor with non-small cell lung cancer. Both conserved end residues are part of each CDR3.

v_call	j_call	cdr3_length	cdr3_aa
TRBV7-3	TRBJ1-1	15	CASSPRGGRYTEAFF
TRBV5-1	TRBJ2-3	14	CASSLERSTDTQYF
TRBV30	TRBJ2-3	12	CAWSVRWDTQYF
TRBV6-5	TRBJ1-2	12	CASSQTGNGYTF
TRBV6-1	TRBJ1-1	12	CASTQTGPEAFF
TRBV9	TRBJ1-1	15	CASSPVTGLNTEAFF
TRBV6-5	TRBJ2-3	14	CASRGELSTDTQYF
TRBV11-1	TRBJ2-1	15	CASSPWERGNGEQFF
TRBV7-2	TRBJ2-2	16	CASSPWEGIITGELFF
TRBV4-3	TRBJ1-1	14	CASSQDQGNTEAFF
TRBV1	TRBJ2-1	20	CTSSQVPSAGGGPVNHEQFF
TRBV2	TRBJ2-7	16	CASTDSGQPGTYEQYF
TRBV2	TRBJ1-6	15	CASKTSWTDNSPLHF
TRBV10-3	TRBJ2-7	14	CAIRAAGTGGEQYF
TRBV7-6	TRBJ2-3	12	CASSPEGYTQYF
TRBV25-1	TRBJ1-1	14	CASSAIYMNTEAFF
TRBV5-1	TRBJ2-2	15	CASSPTGFSTGELFF
TRBV28	TRBJ1-2	13	CASSLDLGYGYTF
TRBV7-3	TRBJ2-3	15	CASSYGGGSTDTQYF
TRBV7-2	TRBJ2-7	13	CASRGTGTSEQYF
TRBV7-2	TRBJ2-5	13	CASSLPRKETQYF